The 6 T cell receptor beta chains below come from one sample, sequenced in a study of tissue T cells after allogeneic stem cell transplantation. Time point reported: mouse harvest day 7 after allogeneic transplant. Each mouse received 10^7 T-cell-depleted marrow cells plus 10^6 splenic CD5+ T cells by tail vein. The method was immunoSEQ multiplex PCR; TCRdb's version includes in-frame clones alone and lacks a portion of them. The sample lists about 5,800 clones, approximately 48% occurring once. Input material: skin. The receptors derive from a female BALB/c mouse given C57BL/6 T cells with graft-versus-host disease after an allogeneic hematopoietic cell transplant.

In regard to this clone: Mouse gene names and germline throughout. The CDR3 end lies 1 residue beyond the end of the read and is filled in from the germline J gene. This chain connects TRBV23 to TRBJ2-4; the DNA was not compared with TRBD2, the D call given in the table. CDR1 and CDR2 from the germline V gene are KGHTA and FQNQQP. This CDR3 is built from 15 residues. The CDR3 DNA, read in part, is TGCTCCAGCAGTCAAGACTGGGGGGGCGCGAGCACCTTGTAC. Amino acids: CSSSQDWGGASTLY. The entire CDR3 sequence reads CSSSQDWGGASTLYF.

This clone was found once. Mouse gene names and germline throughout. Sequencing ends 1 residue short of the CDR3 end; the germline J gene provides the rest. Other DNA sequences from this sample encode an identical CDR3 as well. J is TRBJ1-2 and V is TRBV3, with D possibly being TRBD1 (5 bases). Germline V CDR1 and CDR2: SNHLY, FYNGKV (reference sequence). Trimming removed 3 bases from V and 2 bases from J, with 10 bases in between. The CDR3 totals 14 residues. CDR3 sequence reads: CASSFGTTNSDYTF. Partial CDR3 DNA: TGTGCCAGCAGCTTCGGGACGACCAACTCCGACTACACC.

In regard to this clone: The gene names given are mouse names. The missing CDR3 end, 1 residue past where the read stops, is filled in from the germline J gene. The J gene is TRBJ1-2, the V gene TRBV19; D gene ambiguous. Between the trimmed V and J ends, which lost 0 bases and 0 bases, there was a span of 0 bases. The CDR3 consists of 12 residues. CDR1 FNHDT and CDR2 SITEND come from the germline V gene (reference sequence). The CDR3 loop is CASSIANSDYTF. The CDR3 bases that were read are TGTGCCAGCAGTATAGCAAACTCCGACTACACC.

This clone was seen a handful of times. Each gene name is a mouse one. This CDR3 is CASSVRLGGNTGQLYF. CDR3 DNA, as far as it was read: TGTGCCAGCAGCGTCAGACTGGGGGGAAACACCGGGCAGCTCTAC. V is TRBV3 and J is TRBJ2-2; 10 bases line up with TRBD2. The read halts 1 residue ahead of the CDR3 end, with the missing end drawn from the germline J gene. The CDR3 runs to 16 residues. J gave up 1 base and V 5 bases, and 4 bases lay outside the gene matches. Germline V lookup: CDR1 SNHLY, CDR2 FYNGKV (reference sequence). Together with reference TRBV3 and TRBJ2-2, the CDR3 gives the full variable domain: GPKVLQIPSHQIIDMGQMVTLNCDPVSNHLYFYWYKQILGQQMEFLVNFYNGKVMEKSKLFKDQFSVERPDGSYFTLKIQPTALEDSAVYFCASSVRLGGNTGQLYFGEGSKLTVL.

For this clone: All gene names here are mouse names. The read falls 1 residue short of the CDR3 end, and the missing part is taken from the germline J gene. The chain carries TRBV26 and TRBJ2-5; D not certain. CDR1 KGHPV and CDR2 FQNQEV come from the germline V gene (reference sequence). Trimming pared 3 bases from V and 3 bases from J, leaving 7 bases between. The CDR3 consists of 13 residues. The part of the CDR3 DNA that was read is TGTGCCAGCAGTCTTCTCCATCAAGACACCCAGTAC. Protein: CASSLLHQDTQY. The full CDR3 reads CASSLLHQDTQYF.

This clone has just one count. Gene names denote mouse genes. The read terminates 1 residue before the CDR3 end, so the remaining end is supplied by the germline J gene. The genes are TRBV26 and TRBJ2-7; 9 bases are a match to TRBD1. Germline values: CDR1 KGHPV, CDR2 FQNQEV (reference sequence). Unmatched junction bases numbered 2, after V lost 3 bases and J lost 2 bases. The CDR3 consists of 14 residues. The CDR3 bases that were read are TGTGCCAGCAGTCTCCGGGACAGGGCCTATGAACAGTAC. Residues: CASSLRDRAYEQY. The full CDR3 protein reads CASSLRDRAYEQYF.